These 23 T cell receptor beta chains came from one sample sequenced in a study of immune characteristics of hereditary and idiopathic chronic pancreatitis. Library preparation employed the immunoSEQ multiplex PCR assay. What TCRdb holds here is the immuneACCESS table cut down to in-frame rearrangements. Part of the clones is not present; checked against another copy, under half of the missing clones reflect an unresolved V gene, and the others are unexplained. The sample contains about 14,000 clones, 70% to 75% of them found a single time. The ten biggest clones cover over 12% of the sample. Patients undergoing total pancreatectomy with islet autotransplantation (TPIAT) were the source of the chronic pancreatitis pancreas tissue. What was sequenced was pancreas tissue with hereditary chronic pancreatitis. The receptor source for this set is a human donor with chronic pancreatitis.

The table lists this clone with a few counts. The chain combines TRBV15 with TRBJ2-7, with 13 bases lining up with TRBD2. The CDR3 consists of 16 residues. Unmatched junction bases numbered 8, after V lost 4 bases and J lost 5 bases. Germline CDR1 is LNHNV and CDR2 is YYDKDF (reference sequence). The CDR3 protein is CATSTGLAGEIDEQYF. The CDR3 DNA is TGTGCCACCAGCACCGGACTAGCGGGAGAAATCGACGAGCAGTACTTC. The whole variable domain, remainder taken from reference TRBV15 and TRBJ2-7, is DAMVIQNPRYQVTQFGKPVTLSCSQTLNHNVMYWYQQKSSQAPKLLFHYYDKDFNNEADTPDNFQSRRPNTSFCFLDIRSPGLGDTAMYLCATSTGLAGEIDEQYFGPGTRLTVT.

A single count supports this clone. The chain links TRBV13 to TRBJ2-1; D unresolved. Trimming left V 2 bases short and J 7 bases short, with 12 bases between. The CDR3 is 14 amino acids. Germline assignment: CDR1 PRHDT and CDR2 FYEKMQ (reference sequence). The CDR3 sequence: CASSLKPSSNEQFF. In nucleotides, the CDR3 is TGTGCCAGCAGCTTAAAACCCAGTTCAAATGAGCAGTTCTTC.

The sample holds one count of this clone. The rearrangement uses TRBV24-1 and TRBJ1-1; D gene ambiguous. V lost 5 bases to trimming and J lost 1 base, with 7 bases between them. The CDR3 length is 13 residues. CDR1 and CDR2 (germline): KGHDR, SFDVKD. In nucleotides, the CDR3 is TGTGCCACCAGTGGTGACAAGAACACTGAAGCTTTCTTT. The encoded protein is CATSGDKNTEAFF.

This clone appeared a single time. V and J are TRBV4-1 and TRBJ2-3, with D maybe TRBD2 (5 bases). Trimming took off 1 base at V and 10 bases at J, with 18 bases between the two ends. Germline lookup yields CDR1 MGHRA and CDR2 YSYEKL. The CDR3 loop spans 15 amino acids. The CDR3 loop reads CASSQGGELYSPQYF. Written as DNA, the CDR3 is TGCGCCAGCAGCCAAGGTGGGGAGCTTTATTCCCCGCAGTATTTT.

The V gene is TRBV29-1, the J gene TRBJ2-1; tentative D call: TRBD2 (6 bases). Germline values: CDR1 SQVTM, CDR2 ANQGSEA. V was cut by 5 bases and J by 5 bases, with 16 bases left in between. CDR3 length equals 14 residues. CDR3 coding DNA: TGCAGCGTTCCCGGGACTTACCTAAACAATGAGCAGTTCTTC. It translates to CSVPGTYLNNEQFF.

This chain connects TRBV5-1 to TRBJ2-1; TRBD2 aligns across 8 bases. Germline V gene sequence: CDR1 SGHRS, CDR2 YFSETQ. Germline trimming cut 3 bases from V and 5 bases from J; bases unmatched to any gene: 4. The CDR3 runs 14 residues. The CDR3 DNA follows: TGCGCCAGCAGCTGGACTAGCATTAACAATGAGCAGTTCTTC. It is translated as CASSWTSINNEQFF.

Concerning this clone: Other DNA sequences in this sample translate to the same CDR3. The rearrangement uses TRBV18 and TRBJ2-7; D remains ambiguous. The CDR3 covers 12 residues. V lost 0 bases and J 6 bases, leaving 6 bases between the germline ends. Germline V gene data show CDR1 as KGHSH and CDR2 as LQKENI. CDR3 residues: CASSPPSREQYF. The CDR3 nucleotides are TGTGCCAGCTCACCACCTTCTCGCGAGCAGTACTTC.

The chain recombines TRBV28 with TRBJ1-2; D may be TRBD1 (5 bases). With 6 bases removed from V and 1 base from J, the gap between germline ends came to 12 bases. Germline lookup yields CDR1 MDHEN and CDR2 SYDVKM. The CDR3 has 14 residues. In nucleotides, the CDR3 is TGTGCCAGCAGCCGAGGGGACCTTAACTATGGCTACACCTTC. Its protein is CASSRGDLNYGYTF.

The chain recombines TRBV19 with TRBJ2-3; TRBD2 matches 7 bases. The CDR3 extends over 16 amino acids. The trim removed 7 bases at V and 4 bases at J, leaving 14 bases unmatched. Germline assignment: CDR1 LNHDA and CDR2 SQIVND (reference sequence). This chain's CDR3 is CASTLKQAGLSDTQYF. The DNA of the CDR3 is TGTGCCAGTACCCTCAAGCAAGCGGGATTGTCAGATACGCAGTATTTT.

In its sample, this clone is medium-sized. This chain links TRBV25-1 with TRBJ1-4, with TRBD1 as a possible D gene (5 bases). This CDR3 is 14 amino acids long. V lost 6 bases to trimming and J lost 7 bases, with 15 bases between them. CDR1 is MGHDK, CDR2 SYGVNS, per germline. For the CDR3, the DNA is TGTGCCAGCAGAGACCAGGGTTTCGGTGAAAAACTGTTTTTT. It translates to CASRDQGFGEKLFF.

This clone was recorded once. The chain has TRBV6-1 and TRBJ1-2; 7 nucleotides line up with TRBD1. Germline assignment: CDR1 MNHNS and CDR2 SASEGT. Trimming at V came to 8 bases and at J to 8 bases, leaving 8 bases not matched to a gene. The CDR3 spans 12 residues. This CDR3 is CASVQGFEGYTF. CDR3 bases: TGTGCCAGCGTACAGGGGTTCGAAGGCTACACCTTC.

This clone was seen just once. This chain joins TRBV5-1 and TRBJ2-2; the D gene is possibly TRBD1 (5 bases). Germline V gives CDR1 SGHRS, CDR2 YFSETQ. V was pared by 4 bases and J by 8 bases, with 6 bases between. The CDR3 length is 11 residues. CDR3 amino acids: CASSRGGELFF. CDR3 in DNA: TGCGCCAGCAGCAGGGGAGGGGAGCTGTTTTTT.

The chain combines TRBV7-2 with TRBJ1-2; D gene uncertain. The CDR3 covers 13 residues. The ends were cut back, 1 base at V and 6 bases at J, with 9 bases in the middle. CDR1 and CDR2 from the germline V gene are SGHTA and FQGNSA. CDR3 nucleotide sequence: TGTGCCAGCAGCTTAGTCCAGATAGATGGCTACACCTTC. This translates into CASSLVQIDGYTF. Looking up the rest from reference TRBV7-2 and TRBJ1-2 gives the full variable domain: GAGVSQSPSNKVTEKGKDVELRCDPISGHTALYWYRQSLGQGLEFLIYFQGNSAPDKSGLPSDRFSAERTGGSVSTLTIQRTQQEDSAVYLCASSLVQIDGYTFGSGTRLTVV.

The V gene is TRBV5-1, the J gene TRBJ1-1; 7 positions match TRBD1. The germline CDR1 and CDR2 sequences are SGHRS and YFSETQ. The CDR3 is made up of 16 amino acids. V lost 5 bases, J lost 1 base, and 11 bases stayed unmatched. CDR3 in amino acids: CASSYQGDHGNTEAFF. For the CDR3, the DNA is TGCGCCAGCAGTTACCAGGGGGACCATGGGAACACTGAAGCTTTCTTT. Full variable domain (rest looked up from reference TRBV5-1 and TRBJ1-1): KAGVTQTPRYLIKTRGQQVTLSCSPISGHRSVSWYQQTPGQGLQFLFEYFSETQRNKGNFPGRFSGRQFSNSRSEMNVSTLELGDSALYLCASSYQGDHGNTEAFFGQGTRLTVV.

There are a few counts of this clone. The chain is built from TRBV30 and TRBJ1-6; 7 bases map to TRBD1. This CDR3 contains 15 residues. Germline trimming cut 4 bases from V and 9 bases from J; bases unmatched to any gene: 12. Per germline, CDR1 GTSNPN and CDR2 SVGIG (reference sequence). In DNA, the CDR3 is TGTGCCTGGACTCTTGGACAGGATATTCCTTCACCCCTCCACTTT. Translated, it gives CAWTLGQDIPSPLHF.

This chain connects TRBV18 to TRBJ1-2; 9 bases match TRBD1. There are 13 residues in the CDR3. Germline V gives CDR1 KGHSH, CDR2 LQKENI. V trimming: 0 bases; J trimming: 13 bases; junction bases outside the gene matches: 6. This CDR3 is CASSPPGQGLSTF. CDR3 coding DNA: TGTGCCAGCTCACCACCGGGACAGGGTCTAAGCACCTTC.

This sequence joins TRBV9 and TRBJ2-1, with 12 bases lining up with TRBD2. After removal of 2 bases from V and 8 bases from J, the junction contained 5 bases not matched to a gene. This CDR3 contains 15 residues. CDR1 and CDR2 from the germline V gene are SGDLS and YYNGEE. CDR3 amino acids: CASSVTSGRMDEQFF. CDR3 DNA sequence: TGTGCCAGCAGCGTTACTAGCGGGAGGATGGATGAGCAGTTCTTC.

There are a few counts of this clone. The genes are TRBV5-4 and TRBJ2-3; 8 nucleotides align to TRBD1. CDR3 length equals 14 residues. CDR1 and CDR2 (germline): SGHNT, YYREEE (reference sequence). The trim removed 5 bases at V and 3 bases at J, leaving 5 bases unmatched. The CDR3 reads CASRGQGQTDTQYF. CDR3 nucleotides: TGTGCCAGCAGAGGACAGGGACAGACAGATACGCAGTATTTT.

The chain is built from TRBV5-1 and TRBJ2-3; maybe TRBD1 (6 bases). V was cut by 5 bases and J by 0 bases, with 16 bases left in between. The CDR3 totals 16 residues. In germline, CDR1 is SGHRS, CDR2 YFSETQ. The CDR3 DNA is TGCGCCAGCAGAGCCCCCTTGGACAGTAGCACAGATACGCAGTATTTT. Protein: CASRAPLDSSTDTQYF.

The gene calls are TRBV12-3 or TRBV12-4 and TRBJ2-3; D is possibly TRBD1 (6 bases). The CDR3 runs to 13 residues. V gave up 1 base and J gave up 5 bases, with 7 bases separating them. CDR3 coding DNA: TGTGCCAGCAGTTTAGGGACAGAAGATACGCAGTATTTT. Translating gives CASSLGTEDTQYF.

The CDR3 nucleotides are TGTGCCAGCAGTCCACCCAAGAGCACTAGCGGGACCAATGAGCAGTTCTTC. Translated: CASSPPKSTSGTNEQFF. This chain links TRBV25-1 with TRBJ2-1, with 10 bases fitting TRBD2. The CDR3 spans 17 residues. V dropped 5 bases and J dropped 6; count of bases not matched to a gene: 13. Germline lookup yields CDR1 MGHDK and CDR2 SYGVNS. Looking up the rest from reference TRBV25-1 and TRBJ2-1 gives the full variable domain: EADIYQTPRYLVIGTGKKITLECSQTMGHDKMYWYQQDPGMELHLIHYSYGVNSTEKGDLSSESTVSRIRTEHFPLTLESARPSHTSQYLCASSPPKSTSGTNEQFFGPGTRLTVL.

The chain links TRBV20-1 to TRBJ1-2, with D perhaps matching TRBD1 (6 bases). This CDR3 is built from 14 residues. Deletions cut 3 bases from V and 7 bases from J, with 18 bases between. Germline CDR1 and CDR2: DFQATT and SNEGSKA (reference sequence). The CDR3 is CSASLQGYSGGYTF. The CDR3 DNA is TGCAGTGCTAGTCTCCAGGGGTACTCGGGTGGCTACACCTTC.

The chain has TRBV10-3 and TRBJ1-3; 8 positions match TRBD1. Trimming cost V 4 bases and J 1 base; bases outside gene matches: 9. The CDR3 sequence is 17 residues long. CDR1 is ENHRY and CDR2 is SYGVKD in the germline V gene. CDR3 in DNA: TGTGCCATCAGTGCCCTGGACAGGGTGGGGTCTGGAAACACCATATATTTT. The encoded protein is CAISALDRVGSGNTIYF.